The T cell receptor (beta chain) under discussion was sequenced for a study of T cells in Graves' hyperthyroidism and ophthalmopathy. Overall study results and limits: Blood also showed most of the thyroid clonotypes that were expanded above 0.001.

Those patients with uncontrolled infection, other autoimmune disease, pregnancy or lactation were excluded. Orbital computed tomography, thyroid ultrasound, serum thyroxine and TRAb, and clinical symptoms together informed the diagnoses. Amplification yielded TCR beta CDR3 regions, with RNA transcripts as the source. A first-round RT-PCR of the TCR CDR3 used the HTBI primer set. Using its own MiXCR run on the multiplex PCR reads, TCRdb lists one record per CDR3 protein. The sample carries over 700,000 distinct CDR3 sequences, just over 35% recorded once. The CDR3 runs to 19 residues. Losses at the gene ends were 2 bases for V and 10 bases for J; bases not matched to a gene: 20. From germline, CDR1 is WNHNN and CDR2 SYGVQD (reference sequence). Remarks on this clonotype: Its antigen remains unknown.

This chain uses TRBV10-1 with TRBJ1-4; the match to TRBD1 covers 9 bases. The TCR comes from a woman between 40 and 55 years old with Graves' hyperthyroidism. The sample comprised blood. CDR3 loop: CASSEPNPGQGSGFGKLFF. The CDR3 bases are TGCGCCAGCAGTGAGCCGAATCCGGGACAGGGCTCAGGTTTTGGAAAACTGTTTTTT.